The present T cell receptor (beta chain) was sequenced within a study of T cell changes during pregnancy in multiple sclerosis. Assay: immunoSEQ multiplex PCR; the TCRdb copy retains only in-frame clones and omits some. The top ten clones hold approximately 1.5% of a sample with some 94,000 clones, around 90% of them seen once. Trimming took 0 bases from V and 3 from J, leaving 6 bases between them. The germline V gene has CDR1 SGHRS and CDR2 YFSETQ. CDR3 length: 14 amino acids. This specimen consisted of peripheral blood, obtained in the first trimester of pregnancy. The rearrangement joins TRBV5-1 to TRBJ1-4; D call uncertain. This TCR was recovered from a female donor with multiple sclerosis, enrolled in a pregnancy study. This CDR3 is CASSLGGANEKLFF. As DNA, the CDR3 is TGCGCCAGCAGCTTGGGAGGAGCTAATGAAAAACTGTTTTTT.